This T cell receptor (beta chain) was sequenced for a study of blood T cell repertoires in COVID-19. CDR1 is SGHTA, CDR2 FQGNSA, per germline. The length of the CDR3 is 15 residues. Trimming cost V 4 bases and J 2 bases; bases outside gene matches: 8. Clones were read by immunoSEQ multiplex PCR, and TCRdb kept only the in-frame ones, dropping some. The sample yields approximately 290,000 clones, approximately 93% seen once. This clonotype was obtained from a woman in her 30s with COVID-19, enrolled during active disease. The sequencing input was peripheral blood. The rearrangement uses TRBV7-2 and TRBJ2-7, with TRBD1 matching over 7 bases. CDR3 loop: CASSSWTGLTYEQYF. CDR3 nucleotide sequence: TGTGCCAGCAGCTCTTGGACAGGCCTGACCTACGAGCAGTACTTC.